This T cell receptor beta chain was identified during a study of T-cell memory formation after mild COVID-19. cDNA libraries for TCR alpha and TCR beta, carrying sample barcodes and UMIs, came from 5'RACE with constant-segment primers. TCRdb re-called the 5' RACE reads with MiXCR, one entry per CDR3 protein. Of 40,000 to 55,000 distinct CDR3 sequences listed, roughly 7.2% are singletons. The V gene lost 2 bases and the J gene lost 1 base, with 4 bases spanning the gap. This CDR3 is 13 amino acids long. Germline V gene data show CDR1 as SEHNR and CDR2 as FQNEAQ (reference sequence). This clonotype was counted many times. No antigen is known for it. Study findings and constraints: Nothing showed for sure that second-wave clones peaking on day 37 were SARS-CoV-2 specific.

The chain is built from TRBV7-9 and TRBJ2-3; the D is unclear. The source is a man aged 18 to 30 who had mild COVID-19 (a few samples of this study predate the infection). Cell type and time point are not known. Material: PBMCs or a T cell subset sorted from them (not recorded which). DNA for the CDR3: TGTGCCAGCAGCTTATCCGGCACAGATACGCAGTATTTT. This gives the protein CASSLSGTDTQYF.